This T cell receptor beta chain was documented in a study of graft-versus-host responses after intestinal transplantation. Whole-study context: Grafts that recipients had were multivisceral, liver-intestinal, or isolated intestinal transplants. All recipients got anti-thymocyte globulin induction, then tacrolimus and steroids for around three years.

Study results and limitations: GvH clones were identified in recipient marrow, with some first appearing in ileum or blood. Maximum circulating GvH clone levels tracked with early post-transplant HvG decreases.

Repertoires were generated with immunoSEQ multiplex PCR, while TCRdb's copy carries only in-frame clones and drops some. The sample records 10,000 or so clones, around 79% being singletons. Grafts had their tissue processed, releasing intraepithelial and lamina propria lymphocytes. Germline loops: CDR1 SGHTA, CDR2 FQGNSA. V shed 1 base and J 3 bases; nucleotides not matched to a gene: 12. CDR3 length: 18 residues. For this clone: Its antigen is as yet unknown.

This sequence joins TRBV7-2 and TRBJ2-1; 7 nucleotides match TRBD2. Specimen: ileum tissue, collected about 140 days after intestinal transplantation. The clonotype was recovered from a human patient who received an intestinal transplant, so some T cells may come from the graft donor. CDR3 nucleotide sequence: TGTGCCAGCAGCTTAGGGGAGGGGAGGGCGCCCTACTACAATGAGCAGTTCTTC. Its protein is CASSLGEGRAPYYNEQFF. The full variable domain, its missing parts supplied by reference TRBV7-2 and TRBJ2-1, is GAGVSQSPSNKVTEKGKDVELRCDPISGHTALYWYRQSLGQGLEFLIYFQGNSAPDKSGLPSDRFSAERTGGSVSTLTIQRTQQEDSAVYLCASSLGEGRAPYYNEQFFGPGTRLTVL.